This T cell receptor beta chain was obtained from a study of blood T cell repertoires in COVID-19. The CDR3 has 14 residues. Germline V gene lookup returns CDR1 MDHEN and CDR2 SYDVKM. The trim removed 1 base at V and 5 bases at J, leaving 3 bases unmatched. This table comes from immunoSEQ multiplex PCR, and its TCRdb copy is limited to in-frame clones, with some not included. This repertoire shows 70,000 to 85,000 clones, roughly 84% found once; its top ten account for 20% to 25%. This clone was counted between two and nine times. This chain connects TRBV28 to TRBJ1-1; TRBD1 matches 8 bases. The sequenced sample consisted of peripheral blood. This sequence was found in an elderly woman in a cohort sampled during active or convalescent COVID-19. The CDR3 protein is CASSLSRGLTEAFF. For the CDR3, the DNA is TGTGCCAGCAGTTTATCCAGGGGGCTTACTGAAGCTTTCTTT. Full variable domain (remainder filled in from reference TRBV28 and TRBJ1-1): DVKVTQSSRYLVKRTGEKVFLECVQDMDHENMFWYRQDPGLGLRLIYFSYDVKMKEKGDIPEGYSVSREKKERFSLILESASTNQTSMYLCASSLSRGLTEAFFGQGTRLTVV.